What follows are 22 T cell receptor beta chains derived from one specimen sequenced in a study of T-cell memory formation after mild COVID-19. TCRdb fed the 5' RACE reads into MiXCR, producing one record per CDR3 protein. This table holds about 250,000 distinct CDR3 sequences, just over 15% found once. Source material: PBMCs or a T cell subset sorted from them (not recorded which). The receptor set was obtained from an adult woman who had mild COVID-19 (a few samples of this study predate the infection). Cell type and time point are not known.

The rearrangement uses TRBV20-1 and TRBJ2-7, with TRBD1 matching over 8 bases. The CDR3 contains 14 residues. Trimming took 1 base from V and 0 from J; bases not matched to a gene: 2. Per germline, CDR1 DFQATT and CDR2 SNEGSKA (reference sequence). For the CDR3, the DNA is TGCAGTGCTAGAGGGACAGGGCACTCCTACGAGCAGTACTTC. As protein: CSARGTGHSYEQYF.

The chain recombines TRBV20-1 with TRBJ2-5; D assignment may be TRBD1 or TRBD2 (6 bases each). Germline V gene data show CDR1 as DFQATT and CDR2 as SNEGSKA (reference sequence). The CDR3 totals 15 residues. V lost 6 bases, J lost 5 bases, and 22 bases lay in between. CDR3 region: CSAEQREVRGETQYF. The CDR3 nucleotides are TGCAGTGCGGAGCAGAGGGAGGTTAGGGGGGAGACCCAGTACTTC.

This clonotype was seen at least ten times. The chain combines TRBV20-1 with TRBJ2-5; D ambiguous. Between the trimmed V and J ends, which lost 0 bases and 9 bases, there was a span of 8 bases. Germline CDR1 is DFQATT and CDR2 is SNEGSKA (reference sequence). The CDR3 has 11 amino acids. For the CDR3, the DNA is TGCAGTGCTAGAGAACCCCCTGCCCAGTACTTC. The encoded protein is CSAREPPAQYF.

This clonotype was picked up one time. The V gene is TRBV20-1, the J gene TRBJ2-6; weak D call: TRBD2 (5 bases). V dropped 5 bases and J dropped 0 bases, with 11 bases sitting between them. Per the germline V gene, CDR1 is DFQATT and CDR2 is SNEGSKA (reference sequence). The CDR3 loop spans 15 amino acids. The CDR3: CSADGGFSGANVLTF. DNA for the CDR3: TGCAGTGCTGATGGAGGCTTCTCTGGGGCCAACGTCCTGACTTTC.

This clonotype was picked up a small number of times. The V call is TRBV27, the J call TRBJ1-6; D is possibly TRBD1 (5 bases). V was shortened by 3 bases and J by 6 bases, with 9 bases between the two germline ends. The CDR3 has 14 residues. The V gene's germline CDR1 is MNHEY and CDR2 SMNVEV (reference sequence). This chain's CDR3 is CASSFPGFNSPLHF. The CDR3 nucleotides read TGTGCCAGCAGTTTCCCAGGGTTTAATTCACCCCTCCACTTT.

Only a few counts were recorded for this clonotype. The V gene is TRBV4-3, the J gene TRBJ2-7; TRBD2 is a possible D gene (6 bases). Germline V lookup: CDR1 LGHNA, CDR2 YSLEER. Between the trimmed V and J ends, which lost 0 bases and 0 bases, there was a span of 12 bases. There are 16 residues in the CDR3. CDR3 coding DNA: TGCGCCAGCAGCCAAGACGCGGGGCCCAGCTCCTACGAGCAGTACTTC. Amino acid sequence: CASSQDAGPSSYEQYF.

The chain carries TRBV10-3 and TRBJ2-3; weak D call: TRBD2 (5 bases). Trimming removed 5 bases from V and 3 bases from J, with 6 bases in between. Germline assignment: CDR1 ENHRY and CDR2 SYGVKD. The CDR3 runs to 12 residues. CDR3 protein: CAISRETDTQYF. CDR3 nucleotides: TGTGCCATCAGTCGGGAAACAGATACGCAGTATTTT.

The CDR3 region has the DNA TGTGCCAGCAGCTTAGCGAGAGGGGTCTCCTACAATGAGCAGTTCTTC. This sequence encodes CASSLARGVSYNEQFF. The rearrangement uses TRBV7-2 and TRBJ2-1, with D tentatively TRBD1 or TRBD2 (5 bases each). The germline V and J ends were trimmed by 0 bases and 0 bases, with 9 bases remaining between them. The CDR3 sequence is 16 residues long. Germline V lookup: CDR1 SGHTA, CDR2 FQGNSA. The full variable domain, rest sourced from reference TRBV7-2 and TRBJ2-1, is GAGVSQSPSNKVTEKGKDVELRCDPISGHTALYWYRQSLGQGLEFLIYFQGNSAPDKSGLPSDRFSAERTGGSVSTLTIQRTQQEDSAVYLCASSLARGVSYNEQFFGPGTRLTVL.

This clonotype was detected a few times. The genes are TRBV6-1 and TRBJ2-7; no definite D call. Germline CDR1 reads MNHNS; CDR2 reads SASEGT. The CDR3 is 15 amino acids. Trimming pared 1 base from V and 3 bases from J, leaving 13 bases between. CDR3 sequence (DNA): TGTGCCAGCAGTGAAGAGGCAGTCTATGTCTACGAGCAGTACTTC. The encoded protein is CASSEEAVYVYEQYF.

The CDR3 region is CSASLDRAFRNTEAFF. CDR3 in DNA: TGCAGTGCTTCGCTGGACAGGGCATTCAGGAACACTGAAGCTTTCTTT. The chain uses TRBV20-1 and TRBJ1-1; TRBD1 aligns across 8 bases. Looked up from germline, CDR1 is DFQATT and CDR2 is SNEGSKA (reference sequence). J was trimmed by 1 base and V by 5 bases; bases with no gene match: 12. CDR3 length equals 16 residues.

This chain joins TRBV29-1 and TRBJ2-1; unclear D gene. CDR3 length: 12 amino acids. Germline CDR1 and CDR2: SQVTM and ANQGSEA. V was pared by 7 bases and J by 6 bases, with 13 bases between. CDR3 protein: CSGMTSSNEQFF. The CDR3 DNA follows: TGCAGCGGTATGACTTCATCCAATGAGCAGTTCTTC.

In its sample, this clonotype was seen a few times. The rearrangement uses TRBV6-5 and TRBJ2-3; TRBD2 matches 9 bases. The J segment lost 2 bases and the V segment lost 5 bases, leaving 17 bases of the junction unmatched. Germline-derived CDR1 and CDR2 are MNHEY and SVGAGI. CDR3 length equals 19 residues. CDR3 DNA sequence: TGTGCCAGCAGTCGCGGGCGTAGAAGCGGGGGGCTATACACAGATACGCAGTATTTT. Translating gives CASSRGRRSGGLYTDTQYF.

The J gene is TRBJ2-2, the V gene TRBV20-1; D is possibly TRBD2 (6 bases). CDR3 length: 18 residues. The germline V gene has CDR1 DFQATT and CDR2 SNEGSKA (reference sequence). V lost 4 bases, J lost 4 bases, and 25 bases lay in between. This chain's CDR3 is CSAIPRGGRRGGTGELFF. In DNA, the CDR3 is TGCAGTGCTATTCCTCGGGGCGGAAGGAGGGGTGGCACCGGGGAGCTGTTTTTT.

This clonotype was seen a handful of times. V usage is TRBV2 and J usage is TRBJ2-3; D not resolved. This CDR3 region has 12 residues. Deletions cut 1 base from V and 3 bases from J, with 2 bases between. Germline assignment: CDR1 SNHLY and CDR2 FYNNEI. CDR3 DNA sequence: TGTGCCAGCAGTGAAGAAACAGATACGCAGTATTTT. It encodes CASSEETDTQYF. The complete variable domain, with remaining parts taken from reference TRBV2 and TRBJ2-3, reads EPEVTQTPSHQVTQMGQEVILRCVPISNHLYFYWYRQILGQKVEFLVSFYNNEISEKSEIFDDQFSVERPDGSNFTLKIRSTKLEDSAMYFCASSEETDTQYFGPGTRLTVL.

The chain uses TRBV27 and TRBJ2-5; maybe TRBD2 (5 bases). Germline-derived CDR1 and CDR2 are MNHEY and SMNVEV (reference sequence). CDR3 length: 13 amino acids. The V end was cut by 6 bases, the J end by 4 bases, with 12 bases between. The CDR3 sequence is CASRDTRGETQYF. For the CDR3, the DNA is TGTGCCAGCAGGGATACTAGAGGAGAGACCCAGTACTTC.

The V gene is TRBV27, the J gene TRBJ1-5; a weak D match, TRBD1 (5 bases). The germline CDR1 and CDR2 sequences are MNHEY and SMNVEV (reference sequence). This CDR3 region has 13 residues. The germline V and J ends were trimmed by 5 bases and 7 bases, with 12 bases remaining between them. CDR3 protein: CASSNPGGQPQHF. CDR3 coding DNA: TGTGCCAGCAGTAACCCCGGGGGGCAGCCCCAGCATTTT.

The gene calls are TRBV20-1 and TRBJ2-3; 7 bases match TRBD1. This CDR3 comprises 11 residues. Germline V gene lookup returns CDR1 DFQATT and CDR2 SNEGSKA (reference sequence). The DNA of the CDR3 is TGCAGGGGACAGCTCACAGATACGCAGTATTTT. Translated, it gives CRGQLTDTQYF.

This clonotype was counted many times. This chain joins TRBV11-2 and TRBJ2-1, with D tentatively TRBD1 (6 bases). Germline loops: CDR1 SGHAT, CDR2 FQNNGV. The CDR3 is made up of 15 amino acids. Trimming shortened V by 5 bases and J by 4 bases, and 15 bases separated the two germline ends. The CDR3 here is CASSLIRDIYNEQFF. In nucleotides, the CDR3 is TGTGCCAGCAGCCTCATCCGGGACATTTACAATGAGCAGTTCTTC.

This clonotype was observed a few times. The rearrangement links TRBV30 to TRBJ1-1; 9 bases map to TRBD1. V lost 4 bases to trimming and J lost 1 base; unmatched junction nucleotides: 7. CDR1 is GTSNPN and CDR2 is SVGIG in the germline V gene (reference sequence). The CDR3 is 15 amino acids. DNA for the CDR3: TGTGCCTGGACCCCTTCGACAGGGGGGAACACTGAAGCTTTCTTT. This translates into CAWTPSTGGNTEAFF.

The J gene is TRBJ1-2, the V gene TRBV5-6, with TRBD1 as a possible D gene (5 bases). V was cut by 1 base and J by 2 bases, with 18 bases left in between. This CDR3 comprises 17 residues. The germline V gene encodes CDR1 SGHDT and CDR2 YYEEEE. CDR3 nucleotides: TGTGCCAGCAGCTTGAGAGGAGGGGACCGAGTCAACTATGGCTACACCTTC. Translated: CASSLRGGDRVNYGYTF.

This clonotype was found a few times. The chain is built from TRBV6-6 and TRBJ2-5; 9 nucleotides line up with TRBD2. This CDR3 comprises 15 residues. Germline V gives CDR1 MNHNY, CDR2 SVGAGI (reference sequence). V dropped 6 bases and J dropped 4; count of bases not matched to a gene: 9. The CDR3 nucleotides are TGTGCCAGCAGCATTCTGCCTAGCGGGGTAGAGACCCAGTACTTC. Protein product: CASSILPSGVETQYF.

There are a few counts of this clonotype. The chain carries TRBV19 and TRBJ1-1, with 7 bases fitting TRBD1. The CDR3 is 14 amino acids. V lost 6 bases, J lost 8 bases, and 12 bases stayed unmatched. Germline-derived CDR1 and CDR2 are LNHDA and SQIVND (reference sequence). In DNA, the CDR3 is TGTGCCAGTAGCTACACCAGGGGGGCCTTCGAAGCTTTCTTT. Its protein product is CASSYTRGAFEAFF.